Detailed here is one TCR beta chain. What it binds is unknown. Sequencing was performed with immunoSEQ multiplex PCR; in TCRdb, only in-frame clones are kept and a portion is missing. The table lists more than 300,000 clones, approximately 90% of them singletons. Among the roughly 120 subjects of the validation cohort, separate from the approximately 670-subject first cohort, were the donors. The sample originates from a study of cytomegalovirus exposure and HLA in healthy donors. Study-level points and caveats: Specificity of a few CMV-associated chains for CMV antigens was verified in vitro. As was reported, the classifier diagnosed cytomegalovirus status with high specificity and sensitivity.

Trimming at V came to 6 bases and at J to 5 bases, leaving 11 bases not matched to a gene. CDR1 and CDR2 from the germline V gene are LGHNA and YSLEER. The CDR3 extends over 16 amino acids. Input material: PBMCs. The chain recombines TRBV4-3 with TRBJ2-3, with 10 bases matching TRBD2. This TCR came from a woman aged 18-35 years in good health and CMV-seronegative. DNA for the CDR3: TGCGCCAGCAGGCAGGGGCTAGCGGGAGAAGTAGATACGCAGTATTTT. Protein product: CASRQGLAGEVDTQYF.